This entry lists 15 T cell receptor beta chains sequenced from one sample in a study of naive and memory T cell subsets. The beta constant-region primer was an equimolar mix of two oligonucleotides covering TRBC1 and TRBC2. TCRdb recomputed calls from the UMI-ligation and nested PCR reads with MiXCR, one row per CDR3 protein. The table includes approximately 89,000 distinct CDR3 sequences, 7% to 7.5% detected once. Sequences were obtained from central memory CD4+ T cells from blood. These receptors were taken from a human donor in good health.

At least ten counts were recorded for this clonotype. This chain joins TRBV29-1 and TRBJ1-1; TRBD1 matches at 10 bases. J gave up 5 bases and V 5 bases, and 11 bases lay outside the gene matches. CDR1 SQVTM and CDR2 ANQGSEA come from the germline V gene. CDR3 length: 15 amino acids. CDR3 sequence: CSVSPRTGGRTEAFF. For the CDR3, the DNA is TGCAGCGTTTCCCCTCGGACAGGGGGTAGGACTGAAGCTTTCTTT.

This clonotype has ten or more counts. This chain connects TRBV6-2 or TRBV6-3 to TRBJ2-2; D possibly corresponds to TRBD1 (5 bases). Germline CDR1 MNHEY, CDR2 SVGEGT. Trimming stripped 7 bases from V and 1 base from J, with 16 bases between. CDR3 size: 16 residues. DNA of the CDR3: TGTGCCAGCATCCCTCGGCAGGGTGGGAACACCGGGGAGCTGTTTTTT. Its protein is CASIPRQGGNTGELFF.

This clonotype turned up a few times. The rearrangement links TRBV5-1 to TRBJ2-3; D is unclear. The CDR3 is 17 residues long. Trimming took 0 bases from V and 3 from J, leaving 17 bases between them. Per the germline V gene, CDR1 is SGHRS and CDR2 is YFSETQ. The CDR3 spells CASSLALDGFRTDTQYF. Here the CDR3 DNA reads TGCGCCAGCAGCTTGGCGTTGGACGGGTTCAGGACAGATACGCAGTATTTT. The variable domain in full, completed from reference TRBV5-1 and TRBJ2-3, reads KAGVTQTPRYLIKTRGQQVTLSCSPISGHRSVSWYQQTPGQGLQFLFEYFSETQRNKGNFPGRFSGRQFSNSRSEMNVSTLELGDSALYLCASSLALDGFRTDTQYFGPGTRLTVL.

This clonotype appeared a few times. This rearrangement joins TRBV30 to TRBJ2-5; D is ambiguous. The CDR3 has 13 amino acids. V dropped 1 base and J dropped 7 bases, with 13 bases sitting between them. Germline V lookup: CDR1 GTSNPN, CDR2 SVGIG (reference sequence). CDR3: CAWSGRFLVTQYF. CDR3 DNA: TGTGCCTGGAGTGGACGGTTTTTGGTGACCCAGTACTTC.

Ten or more counts support this clonotype. The V call is TRBV19, the J call TRBJ1-5; D is uncertain. The CDR3 has 14 amino acids. The V end was cut by 9 bases, the J end by 3 bases, with 15 bases between. Germline values: CDR1 LNHDA, CDR2 SQIVND (reference sequence). CDR3 coding DNA: TGTGCCAGCAGGCCCTTTTCGGCCAATCAGCCCCAGCATTTT. It yields the protein CASRPFSANQPQHF.

The rearrangement joins TRBV10-3 to TRBJ2-3; D perhaps matches TRBD2 (6 bases). This CDR3 spans 17 amino acids. Trimming left V 6 bases short and J 6 bases short, with 25 bases between. Germline CDR1 ENHRY, CDR2 SYGVKD. CDR3 sequence (DNA): TGTGCCATCAGCGAAAGGTCCGGGACTTCTGGACGGGATACGCAGTATTTT. Its protein is CAISERSGTSGRDTQYF.

This clonotype has at least ten counts. The chain has TRBV7-2 and TRBJ2-5, with TRBD1 matching over 9 bases. The CDR3 loop spans 17 amino acids. Germline CDR1 and CDR2: SGHTA and FQGNSA. Trimming at V came to 5 bases and at J to 5 bases, leaving 15 bases not matched to a gene. In DNA form, the CDR3 reads TGTGCCAGCAGCGCATCCGGGACAGGGAGATTTCGGGAGACCCAGTACTTC. Protein product: CASSASGTGRFRETQYF.

This clonotype has at least ten counts. The chain uses TRBV18 and TRBJ1-6; 9 bases agree with TRBD1. This CDR3 is built from 13 residues. Germline CDR1 is KGHSH and CDR2 is LQKENI. The V and J ends lost 9 bases and 7 bases, in that order; junction bases with no gene match: 4. The CDR3 protein is CASKQGANSPLHF. The CDR3 DNA reads as TGTGCCAGTAAACAGGGGGCGAATTCACCCCTCCACTTT.

This clonotype was seen a handful of times. This chain joins TRBV19 and TRBJ2-2; possibly TRBD1 or TRBD2 for D (6 bases each). Per germline, CDR1 LNHDA and CDR2 SQIVND (reference sequence). The CDR3 totals 16 residues. V lost 0 bases to trimming and J lost 5 bases, with 13 bases between them. Here the CDR3 DNA reads TGTGCCAGTAGTATAGAGTCGGGGGCTCCAACCGGGGAGCTGTTTTTT. Its translation: CASSIESGAPTGELFF.

V usage is TRBV20-1 and J usage is TRBJ1-5; D gene uncertain. V dropped 5 bases and J dropped 5 bases, with 10 bases sitting between them. In germline, CDR1 is DFQATT, CDR2 SNEGSKA (reference sequence). The CDR3 runs to 12 residues. The CDR3 loop is CSASEIYQPQHF. The CDR3, as DNA: TGCAGTGCTTCAGAGATCTATCAGCCCCAGCATTTT.

This clonotype was seen a handful of times. The chain couples TRBV11-2 to TRBJ2-1; D is undetermined. V shed 1 base and J shed 15 bases, with 10 bases lying between them. The CDR3 contains 11 residues. Germline V gene data show CDR1 as SGHAT and CDR2 as FQNNGV. The CDR3 region has the DNA TGTGCCAGCAGCTTAGGGGCTGTCCTGTTCTTC. Its protein product is CASSLGAVLFF. Full variable domain (remainder filled in from reference TRBV11-2 and TRBJ2-1): EAGVAQSPRYKIIEKRQSVAFWCNPISGHATLYWYQQILGQGPKLLIQFQNNGVVDDSQLPKDRFSAERLKGVDSTLKIQPAKLEDSAVYLCASSLGAVLFFGPGTRLTVL.

The chain carries TRBV29-1 and TRBJ2-5, with a weak D call TRBD2 (6 bases). This CDR3 comprises 16 residues. Between the trimmed V and J ends, which lost 3 bases and 0 bases, there was a span of 17 bases. Looked up from germline, CDR1 is SQVTM and CDR2 is ANQGSEA. The chain's CDR3 is CSVEKARDGNQETQYF. DNA of the CDR3: TGCAGCGTTGAGAAGGCGCGGGACGGCAACCAAGAGACCCAGTACTTC.

This clonotype was recorded many times. The V gene is TRBV20-1, the J gene TRBJ1-2; D perhaps matches TRBD1 (6 bases). Trimming pared 3 bases from V and 0 bases from J, leaving 11 bases between. Germline V lookup: CDR1 DFQATT, CDR2 SNEGSKA (reference sequence). The CDR3 sequence is 14 residues long. The DNA for the CDR3 is TGCAGTGCTAGCTTAGCAGGGGCTAACTATGGCTACACCTTC. Translated, it gives CSASLAGANYGYTF.

This clonotype was seen many times. This chain uses TRBV20-1 with TRBJ2-1; D ambiguous. Germline CDR1 and CDR2: DFQATT and SNEGSKA (reference sequence). The CDR3 extends over 10 amino acids. Trimming took off 4 bases at V and 12 bases at J, with 10 bases between the two ends. CDR3 bases: TGCAGTGCTACCCGGTCCCGGCAGTTCTTC. Its protein is CSATRSRQFF.

This chain joins TRBV12-3 or TRBV12-4 and TRBJ1-2; D ambiguous. V dropped 5 bases and J dropped 0 bases, with 10 bases sitting between them. The CDR3 runs to 14 residues. Here the CDR3 reads CASSPRRANYGYTF. The DNA for the CDR3 is TGTGCCAGCAGTCCTCGTCGTGCTAACTATGGCTACACCTTC.